The clone carrying this T cell receptor beta chain has a handful of counts. Its specificity is not known. The data stem from a study of early T cells in non-severe SARS-CoV-2 infection. As for the study in general: Sequencing used unsorted whole-blood bulk RNA, so chains lack pairing. Findings and caveats of the study: VDJdb-based matching was biased toward anti-spike CD8 responses and missed private and CD4 specificities.

Germline CDR1 is MNHEY and CDR2 is SVGEGT. J lost 5 bases, V lost 6 bases, and 12 bases had no gene match. The CDR3 consists of 16 residues. The TCR library protocol was used to attach unique molecular identifiers. These identifiers were attached to individual cDNA molecules. TCRdb processed the 5' RACE reads anew with MiXCR; each CDR3 protein has one entry. The data hold about 70,000 distinct CDR3 sequences, with approximately 12% observed a single time. The TCR originated in an adult who was a healthcare worker with PCR-confirmed SARS-CoV-2 infection or an uninfected control (not recorded which). The donor label of this sample is uncertain. The sample consisted of whole blood, taken at baseline. This chain uses TRBV6-2 or TRBV6-3 with TRBJ1-1; 10 bases line up with TRBD1. DNA for the CDR3: TGTGCCAGCAGACGACGCATCGGGACAGGGGCAACTGAAGCTTTCTTT. Protein product: CASRRRIGTGATEAFF.